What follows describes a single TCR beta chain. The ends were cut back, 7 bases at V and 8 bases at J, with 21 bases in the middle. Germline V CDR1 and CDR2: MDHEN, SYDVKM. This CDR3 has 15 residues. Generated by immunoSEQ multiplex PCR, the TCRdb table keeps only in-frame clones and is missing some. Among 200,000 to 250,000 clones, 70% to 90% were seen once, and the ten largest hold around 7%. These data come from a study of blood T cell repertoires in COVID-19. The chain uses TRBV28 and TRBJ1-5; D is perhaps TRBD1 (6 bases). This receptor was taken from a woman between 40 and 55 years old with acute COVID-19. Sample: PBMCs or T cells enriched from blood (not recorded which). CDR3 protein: CASKGQQGTLEPQHF. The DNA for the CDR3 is TGTGCCAGCAAGGGGCAACAGGGAACTTTGGAGCCCCAGCATTTT.